The 7 T cell receptor beta chains in this list originate from one sample, sequenced in a study of radiotherapy plus CTLA-4 blockade in lung cancer. Clones were sequenced by immunoSEQ multiplex PCR, and TCRdb holds only the in-frame ones, with some missing. The table lists about 59,000 clones, around three quarters of them singletons, with approximately 8.3% in the top ten. Sequences were derived from peripheral blood, sampled from a patient treated with radiotherapy plus ipilimumab. The receptor source for this set is a human donor with non-small cell lung cancer whose response to radiotherapy plus ipilimumab could not be evaluated.

This clone was seen a few times. This chain links TRBV19 with TRBJ2-2; the D gene is possibly TRBD1 (5 bases). Germline CDR1 is LNHDA and CDR2 is SQIVND (reference sequence). Trimming removed 5 bases from V and 2 bases from J, with 12 bases in between. This CDR3 has 15 residues. Here the CDR3 reads CASSGAALNTGELFF. The CDR3 DNA reads as TGTGCCAGTAGTGGGGCAGCCCTAAACACCGGGGAGCTGTTTTTT.

This clone was seen more than once but under ten times. The chain combines TRBV7-9 with TRBJ1-2; 9 bases are shared with TRBD1. This CDR3 has 13 residues. Per the germline V gene, CDR1 is SEHNR and CDR2 is FQNEAQ (reference sequence). The ends lost 6 bases at V and 7 bases at J; junction bases unmatched: 6. As DNA, the CDR3 is TGTGCCAGCAGGGGGACAGGGAGGCTTGGCTACACCTTC. This translates into CASRGTGRLGYTF.

This chain connects TRBV5-1 to TRBJ1-1; TRBD1 might be the D (5 bases). The V gene lost 0 bases and the J gene lost 4 bases, with 13 bases spanning the gap. This CDR3 contains 15 residues. Germline values: CDR1 SGHRS, CDR2 YFSETQ. The CDR3 DNA follows: TGCGCCAGCAGCTTGGGACAGATTCAGGGCACTGAAGCTTTCTTT. Translated: CASSLGQIQGTEAFF. Supplemented by reference TRBV5-1 and TRBJ1-1, the full variable domain reads KAGVTQTPRYLIKTRGQQVTLSCSPISGHRSVSWYQQTPGQGLQFLFEYFSETQRNKGNFPGRFSGRQFSNSRSEMNVSTLELGDSALYLCASSLGQIQGTEAFFGQGTRLTVV.

J is TRBJ2-5 and V is TRBV7-7; D remains ambiguous. CDR1 SSHAT and CDR2 FNYEAQ come from the germline V gene (reference sequence). V lost 0 bases, J lost 2 bases, and 10 bases lay in between. CDR3 length: 15 amino acids. In DNA, the CDR3 is TGTGCCAGCAGCTTAGCGGCGGCAGTGCAAGAGACCCAGTACTTC. Translation: CASSLAAAVQETQYF.

V usage is TRBV10-3 and J usage is TRBJ2-4, with 11 bases matching TRBD2. The junction had 11 bases not matched to a gene; V was cut back by 4 bases and J by 3 bases. The CDR3 totals 18 residues. Germline assignment: CDR1 ENHRY and CDR2 SYGVKD. In DNA, the CDR3 is TGTGCCATCAGTGCGTCGACTAGCGGGATATCAGGCAAAAACATTCAGTACTTC. As protein: CAISASTSGISGKNIQYF.

The chain joins TRBV5-5 to TRBJ2-1; TRBD2 aligns across 14 bases. Germline CDR1 and CDR2: SGHKS and YYEKEE (reference sequence). This CDR3 has 17 residues. Trimming at V came to 3 bases and at J to 4 bases, leaving 6 bases not matched to a gene. The CDR3 loop is CASSSGLAGGKYNEQFF. Written as DNA, the CDR3 is TGTGCCAGCAGCTCCGGACTAGCGGGAGGAAAATACAATGAGCAGTTCTTC.

The chain uses TRBV6-1 and TRBJ1-4, with 9 bases fitting TRBD1. After removal of 5 bases from V and 4 bases from J, the junction contained 5 bases not matched to a gene. The CDR3 contains 15 residues. CDR1 MNHNS and CDR2 SASEGT come from the germline V gene. CDR3 sequence reads: CASSWGQGGNEKLFF. DNA for the CDR3: TGTGCCAGCAGTTGGGGACAGGGAGGTAATGAAAAACTGTTTTTT.